This T cell receptor beta chain was retrieved from a study of breast tumors, draining lymph nodes, adjacent tissues. On this clonotype: Its antigen is currently unknown.

CDR1 is KGHSH, CDR2 LQKENI, per germline. After removal of 3 bases from V and 2 bases from J, the junction contained 11 bases not matched to a gene. The CDR3 has 17 amino acids. One entry per CDR3 protein results from TCRdb running MiXCR on the multiplex PCR reads. The sample holds several thousand distinct CDR3 sequences, under 55% seen once. Study-level findings and limits: Tumor T cell lymph node origin was a supported hypothesis, not proven. Luminal-like breast cancer showed significantly greater tumor-nontumor repertoire similarity than basal-like breast cancer did.

The clonotype comes from a female donor with breast cancer. Some clones in this sample may be carry-over from other donors' samples. The rearrangement uses TRBV18 and TRBJ2-3, with TRBD2 matching over 7 bases. The sample was tumor-adjacent breast tissue. CDR3 loop: CASSPGLLGGFTDTQYF. The CDR3 DNA is TGTGCCAGCTCACCGGGACTCCTGGGAGGGTTCACAGATACGCAGTATTTT.